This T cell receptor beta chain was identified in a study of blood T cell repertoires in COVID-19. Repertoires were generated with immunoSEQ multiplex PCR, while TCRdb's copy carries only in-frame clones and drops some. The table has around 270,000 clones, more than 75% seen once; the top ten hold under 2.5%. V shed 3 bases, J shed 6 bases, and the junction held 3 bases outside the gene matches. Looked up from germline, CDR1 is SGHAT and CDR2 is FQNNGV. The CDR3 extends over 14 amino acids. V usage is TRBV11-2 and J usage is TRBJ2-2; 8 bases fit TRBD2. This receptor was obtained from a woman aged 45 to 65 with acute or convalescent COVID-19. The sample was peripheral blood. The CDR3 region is CASSFSGIPGELFF. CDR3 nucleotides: TGTGCCAGCAGCTTTAGCGGGATTCCCGGGGAGCTGTTTTTT.